This T cell receptor beta chain was identified during a study of cytomegalovirus exposure and HLA in healthy donors. Study outcomes and limitations: A missense DCLRE1C variant was associated with V- and J-gene trimming of TCR beta chains in a later analysis, and an independent cohort replicated the association.

13 Jbeta primers and 60 Vbeta primers were used for the PCR. Data came from immunoSEQ multiplex PCR; TCRdb stores just in-frame clones and leaves some out. The repertoire holds about 200,000 clones, with roughly 77% as singletons. Note on this clone: What it recognizes is unknown.

Germline V gene data show CDR1 as SEHNR and CDR2 as FQNEAQ (reference sequence). This CDR3 has 12 amino acids. The J gene is TRBJ2-5, the V gene TRBV7-9; no clear D. The J call may be in error: the DNA end matches TRBJ2-7 better. The sample was PBMCs. This receptor was identified in a male donor in good health and CMV-seropositive. CDR3 DNA: TGTGCCACCCGACACGGTTCCTACGAGCAGTACTTC. This codes for CATRHGSYEQYF.